The clone carrying this T cell receptor (beta chain) was recorded at least ten times. What it binds is not known. These data come from a study of response to subunit inactivated influenza vaccine. Overall study results and limits: The authors suggested that every seasonal influenza vaccination recruits few new T cells.

A single record per CDR3 protein comes from TCRdb applying MiXCR to the RT-PCR reads. The sample shows 500,000 to 600,000 distinct CDR3 sequences, 12% of them seen only once. The CDR3 contains 13 residues. The V and J ends lost 9 bases and 5 bases respectively, with 14 bases between them. The germline V gene has CDR1 SGHTA and CDR2 FQGNSA. V usage is TRBV7-2 and J usage is TRBJ1-5; a weak D match, TRBD1 (6 bases). The specimen was PBMCs from blood, collected on the day of vaccination. The TCR was taken from a man over 45 who received an inactivated influenza vaccine. The CDR3, as DNA: TGTGCCAGTAGTCTTAGGGGGGATCAGCCCCAGCATTTT. Translation gives CASSLRGDQPQHF.